The source of this T cell receptor (beta chain) is a study of blood T cell repertoires in COVID-19. Study summary: Sources were T cells, B-cell-depleted T cells, or PBMCs; the material itself was cDNA or gDNA.

This CDR3 comprises 15 residues. This table comes from immunoSEQ multiplex PCR, and its TCRdb copy is limited to in-frame clones, with some not included. The sample lists hundreds of thousands of clones; 70% to 90% were seen once. Sequencing input: peripheral blood. The origin of this receptor is a man aged 18 to 30 with active or convalescent COVID-19. The chain is built from TRBV21-1 and TRBJ1-6. TRBV21-1 is tagged as a pseudogene. The DNA for the CDR3 is TGTGCCAGCAGCGCGAGGACGGACTTCTATTCACCCCTCCACTTT. This sequence encodes CASSARTDFYSPLHF.